The source of this T cell receptor beta chain is a study of cytomegalovirus exposure and HLA in healthy donors. Looking at the study overall: Earlier results showed 117 million unique TCR beta sequences derived from approximately 170 million T cells.

This clone was counted a single time. The antigen remains undetermined. The study, taken as a whole, reports: Solely CMV serostatus was available to characterize immune exposure. Accurate HLA-A and HLA-B prediction from TCR beta sequences was reported for most subjects.

V lost 2 bases to trimming and J lost 3 bases; unmatched junction nucleotides: 2. The CDR3 is 15 residues long. From germline, CDR1 is SNHLY and CDR2 FYNNEI. PCR was performed using 60 Vbeta and 13 Jbeta primers. Method: immunoSEQ multiplex PCR; TCRdb's copy keeps in-frame clones and lacks some. Altogether 95,000 to 150,000 clones are present, around 80% being singletons, with the ten largest covering roughly 0.99%. This sequence joins TRBV2 and TRBJ2-3; 10 nucleotides agree with TRBD2. The sample taken for sequencing was PBMCs. The receptor was isolated from a woman in her thirties in good health and CMV-seronegative. CDR3 in DNA: TGTGCCAGCAGTGAACAGACTAGCGGGACAGATACGCAGTATTTT. Translation: CASSEQTSGTDTQYF.